Listed below are T cell receptor beta chains from one sample, sequenced in a study of identical twins. TCRdb reanalysed the 5' RACE reads using MiXCR and keeps one entry per CDR3 protein. The sample gives 570,000 or so distinct CDR3 sequences, more than 9% of which show up once; around 3% is in the top ten. The sample also formed part of further work on yellow fever vaccine responses in identical twins.

Sequences were obtained from PBMCs. The origin of the receptors is a woman younger than 30 in good health. CDR3s include the opening cysteine and the closing phenylalanine or tryptophan. A D gene is named only where the DNA matches it firmly. Some rows mark clone size as missing; the rest say once, few, many or name a class of expanded clone.

size | D | J | V | CDR3 | DNA
- | TRBD2 | TRBJ2-1 | TRBV11-3 | CASSPVAGTLGEQFF | TGTGCCAGCAGCCCCGTAGCGGGGACTCTTGGTGAGCAGTTCTTC
many | - | TRBJ2-1 | TRBV20-1 | CSARAGVGNEQFF | TGCAGTGCTAGAGCAGGGGTGGGCAATGAGCAGTTCTTC
- | - | TRBJ2-3 | TRBV7-8 | CASSLEAGLSTDTQYF | TGTGCCAGCAGCTTAGAAGCAGGACTAAGCACAGATACGCAGTATTTT
- | TRBD2 | TRBJ2-1 | TRBV30 | CACFRGTSGVTSYNEQFF | TGTGCCTGTTTCCGGGGTACTAGCGGGGTGACCTCCTACAATGAGCAGTTCTTC
once | TRBD2 | TRBJ2-1 | TRBV5-1 | CASSLTSGGRNEQFF | TGCGCCAGCAGCTTAACTAGCGGGGGCCGCAATGAGCAGTTCTTC
- | - | TRBJ2-7 | TRBV25-1 | CASTPGTVSYEQYF | TGTGCCAGCACCCCAGGCACAGTCTCCTACGAGCAGTACTTC
- | TRBD2 | TRBJ2-7 | TRBV28 | CASSFVGGGYEQYF | TGTGCCAGCAGTTTTGTCGGGGGGGGATACGAGCAGTACTTC
- | - | TRBJ2-7 | TRBV16 | CASSQSGTSYEQYF | TGTGCCAGCAGCCAATCAGGGACATCCTACGAGCAGTACTTC
few | - | TRBJ2-5 | TRBV25-1 | CASSEYNRGQETQYF | TGTGCCAGCAGTGAATATAATAGAGGGCAAGAGACCCAGTACTTC
- | TRBD2 | TRBJ2-1 | TRBV5-1 | CASSGLLAGGPNEQFF | TGCGCCAGCAGCGGCTTGCTAGCGGGGGGGCCCAATGAGCAGTTCTTC
few | - | TRBJ2-5 | TRBV29-1 | CSVEDQPGTGQETQYF | TGCAGCGTTGAAGATCAGCCCGGGACGGGACAAGAGACCCAGTACTTC
- | - | TRBJ2-3 | TRBV5-1 | CASSLATGYRSTDTQYF | TGCGCCAGCAGCTTGGCCACAGGGTACCGTAGCACAGATACGCAGTATTTT
- | - | TRBJ2-7 | TRBV4-3 | CASSQDDGGYEQYF | TGCGCCAGCAGCCAAGACGACGGGGGCTACGAGCAGTACTTC
- | TRBD2 | TRBJ2-7 | TRBV4-3 | CASSQDSGNVYEQYF | TGCGCCAGCAGCCAAGATAGCGGGAATGTTTACGAGCAGTACTTC
many | - | TRBJ2-1 | TRBV14 | CASSQESFYNEQFF | TGTGCCAGCAGCCAAGAGAGCTTCTACAATGAGCAGTTCTTC
many | - | TRBJ1-1 | TRBV5-1 | CASSLAGRNTEAFF | TGCGCCAGCAGCTTGGCAGGGCGGAACACTGAAGCTTTCTTT
- | - | TRBJ2-7 | TRBV7-8 | CASSPTGTPTYEQYF | TGTGCCAGCAGCCCCACCGGGACTCCAACCTACGAGCAGTACTTC
- | - | TRBJ1-6 | TRBV6-5 | CASSYLGSPLHF | TGTGCCAGCAGTTACTTAGGCTCACCCCTCCACTTT
- | - | TRBJ2-3 | TRBV20-1 | CSASGGLLGVDTQYF | TGCAGTGCTAGCGGGGGACTCCTCGGGGTAGATACGCAGTATTTT
many | TRBD1 | TRBJ2-3 | TRBV6-1 | CASSKIDRGGDTQYF | TGTGCCAGCAGTAAAATAGACAGGGGGGGAGATACGCAGTATTTT